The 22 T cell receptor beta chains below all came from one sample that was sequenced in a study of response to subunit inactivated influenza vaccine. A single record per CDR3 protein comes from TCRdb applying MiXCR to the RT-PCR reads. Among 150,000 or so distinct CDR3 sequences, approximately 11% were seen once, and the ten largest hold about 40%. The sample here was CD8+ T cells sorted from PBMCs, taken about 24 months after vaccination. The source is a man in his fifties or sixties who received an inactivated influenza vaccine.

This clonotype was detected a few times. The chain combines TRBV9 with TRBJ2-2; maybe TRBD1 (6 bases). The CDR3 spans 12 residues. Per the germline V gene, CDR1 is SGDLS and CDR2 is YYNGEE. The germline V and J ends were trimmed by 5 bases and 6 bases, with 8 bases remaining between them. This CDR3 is CASRDSSGELFF. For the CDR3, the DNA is TGTGCCAGCAGGGACAGTTCCGGGGAGCTGTTTTTT.

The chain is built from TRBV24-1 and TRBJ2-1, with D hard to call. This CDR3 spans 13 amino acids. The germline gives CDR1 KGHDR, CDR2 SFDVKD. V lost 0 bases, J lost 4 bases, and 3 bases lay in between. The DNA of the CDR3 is TGTGCCACCAGTGATTTGTTTTACAATGAGCAGTTCTTC. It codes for CATSDLFYNEQFF.

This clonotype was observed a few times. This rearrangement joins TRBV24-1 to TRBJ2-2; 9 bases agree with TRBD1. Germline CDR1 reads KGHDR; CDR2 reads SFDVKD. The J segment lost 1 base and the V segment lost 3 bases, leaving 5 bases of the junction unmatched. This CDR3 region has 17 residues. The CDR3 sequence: CATSDNPGQGNTGELFF. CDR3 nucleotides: TGTGCCACCAGTGATAACCCGGGACAGGGGAACACCGGGGAGCTGTTTTTT.

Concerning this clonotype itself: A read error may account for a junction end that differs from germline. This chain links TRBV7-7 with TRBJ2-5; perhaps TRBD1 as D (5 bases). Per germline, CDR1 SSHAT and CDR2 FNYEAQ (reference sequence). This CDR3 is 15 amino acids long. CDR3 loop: CASSVGHKYQETQYF. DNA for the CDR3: TGTGCTAGCAGCGTCGGACACAAGTACCAAGAGACCCAGTACTTC.

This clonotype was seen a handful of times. The CDR3 protein is CASSYALASSYNEQFF. In nucleotides, the CDR3 is TGTGCCAGCAGTTACGCCTTAGCGAGTTCCTACAATGAGCAGTTCTTC. The genes are TRBV6-2 or TRBV6-3 and TRBJ2-1; TRBD2 is a possible D gene (5 bases). Germline V gene lookup returns CDR1 MNHEY and CDR2 SVGEGT. This CDR3 region has 16 residues. The V and J ends lost 2 bases and 1 base respectively, with 12 bases between them.

This CDR3 reads CSASPPNRGYEQYF. The CDR3 DNA sequence: TGCAGTGCTAGCCCCCCCAACAGGGGGTACGAGCAGTACTTC. The rearrangement links TRBV20-1 to TRBJ2-7; the match to TRBD1 covers 8 bases. The germline gives CDR1 DFQATT, CDR2 SNEGSKA (reference sequence). The CDR3 is 14 residues long. The V and J ends lost 3 bases and 4 bases, in that order; junction bases with no gene match: 8.

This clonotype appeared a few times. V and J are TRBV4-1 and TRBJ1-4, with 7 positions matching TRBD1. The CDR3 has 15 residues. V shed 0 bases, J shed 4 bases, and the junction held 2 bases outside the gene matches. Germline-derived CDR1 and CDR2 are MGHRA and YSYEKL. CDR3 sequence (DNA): TGCGCCAGCAGCCAAGAACAGGGGCTTAATGAAAAACTGTTTTTT. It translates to CASSQEQGLNEKLFF.

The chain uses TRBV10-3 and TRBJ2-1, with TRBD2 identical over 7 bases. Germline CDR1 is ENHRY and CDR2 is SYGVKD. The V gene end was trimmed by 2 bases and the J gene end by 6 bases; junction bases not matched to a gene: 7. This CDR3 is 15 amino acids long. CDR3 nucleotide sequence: TGTGCCATCAGTGAGGGCAGCGGGGCTATCAATGAGCAGTTCTTC. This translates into CAISEGSGAINEQFF.

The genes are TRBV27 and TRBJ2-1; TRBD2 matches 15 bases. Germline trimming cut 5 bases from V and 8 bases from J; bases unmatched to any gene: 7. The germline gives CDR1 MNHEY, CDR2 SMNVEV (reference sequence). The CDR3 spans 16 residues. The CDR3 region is CASSTLGLAGGYEQFF. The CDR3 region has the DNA TGTGCCAGCAGTACCCTCGGACTAGCGGGAGGGTATGAGCAGTTCTTC.

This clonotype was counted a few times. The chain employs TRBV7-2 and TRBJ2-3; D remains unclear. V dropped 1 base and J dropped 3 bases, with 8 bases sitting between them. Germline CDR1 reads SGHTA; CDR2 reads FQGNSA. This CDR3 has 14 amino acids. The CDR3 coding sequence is TGTGCCAGCAGCTTAGGGGTTCTTACAGATACGCAGTATTTT. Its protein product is CASSLGVLTDTQYF.

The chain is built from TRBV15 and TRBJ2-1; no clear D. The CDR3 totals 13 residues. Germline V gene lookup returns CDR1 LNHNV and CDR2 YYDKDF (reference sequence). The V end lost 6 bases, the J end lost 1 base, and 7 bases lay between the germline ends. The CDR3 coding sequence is TGTGCCACCAGTACAGATTCCTACAATGAGCAGTTCTTC. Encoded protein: CATSTDSYNEQFF.

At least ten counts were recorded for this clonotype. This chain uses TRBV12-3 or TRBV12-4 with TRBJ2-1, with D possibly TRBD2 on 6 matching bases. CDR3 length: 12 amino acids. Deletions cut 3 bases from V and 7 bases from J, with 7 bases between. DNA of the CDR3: TGTGCCAGCAGTTTCGGGGGAAATGAGCAGTTCTTC. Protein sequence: CASSFGGNEQFF.

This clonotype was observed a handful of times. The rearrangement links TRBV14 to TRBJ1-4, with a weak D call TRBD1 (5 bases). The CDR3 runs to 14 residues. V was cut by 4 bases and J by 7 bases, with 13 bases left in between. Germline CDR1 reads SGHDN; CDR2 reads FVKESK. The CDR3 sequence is CASSPNAGFEKLFF. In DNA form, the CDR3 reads TGTGCCAGCAGCCCAAACGCAGGGTTTGAAAAACTGTTTTTT.

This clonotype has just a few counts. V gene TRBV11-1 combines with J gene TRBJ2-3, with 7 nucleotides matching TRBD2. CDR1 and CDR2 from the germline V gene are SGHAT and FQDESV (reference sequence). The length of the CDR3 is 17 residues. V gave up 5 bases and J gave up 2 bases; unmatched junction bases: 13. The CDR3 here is CASSPRPGGSNTDTQYF. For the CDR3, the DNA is TGTGCCAGCAGCCCGCGGCCTGGCGGGAGTAACACAGATACGCAGTATTTT.

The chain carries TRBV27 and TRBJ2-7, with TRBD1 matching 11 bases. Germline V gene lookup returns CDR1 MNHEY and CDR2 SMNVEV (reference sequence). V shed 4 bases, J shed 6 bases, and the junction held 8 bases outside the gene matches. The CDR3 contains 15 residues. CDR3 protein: CASSSGTGGFFEQYF. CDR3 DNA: TGTGCCAGCAGTTCCGGGACAGGGGGGTTCTTCGAGCAGTACTTC.

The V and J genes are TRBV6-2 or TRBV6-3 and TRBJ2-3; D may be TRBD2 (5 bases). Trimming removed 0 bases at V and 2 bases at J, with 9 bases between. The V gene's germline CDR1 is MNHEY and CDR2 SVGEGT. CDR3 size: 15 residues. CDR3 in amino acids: CASSYSMDSTDTQYF. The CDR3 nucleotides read TGTGCCAGCAGTTACTCGATGGACTCCACAGATACGCAGTATTTT.

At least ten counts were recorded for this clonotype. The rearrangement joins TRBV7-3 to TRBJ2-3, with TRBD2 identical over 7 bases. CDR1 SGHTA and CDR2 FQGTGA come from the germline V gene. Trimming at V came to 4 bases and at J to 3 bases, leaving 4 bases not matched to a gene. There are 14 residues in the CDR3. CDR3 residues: CASSSGLGTDTQYF. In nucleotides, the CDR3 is TGTGCCAGCAGCTCCGGACTAGGTACAGATACGCAGTATTTT.

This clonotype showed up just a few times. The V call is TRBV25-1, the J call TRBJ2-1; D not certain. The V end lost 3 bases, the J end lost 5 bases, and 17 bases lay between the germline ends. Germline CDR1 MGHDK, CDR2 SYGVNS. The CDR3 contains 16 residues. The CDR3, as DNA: TGTGCCAGCAGTGATTTTGGCCTCCTAAAAGACAATGAGCAGTTCTTC. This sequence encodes CASSDFGLLKDNEQFF. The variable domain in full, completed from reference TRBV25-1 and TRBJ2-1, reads EADIYQTPRYLVIGTGKKITLECSQTMGHDKMYWYQQDPGMELHLIHYSYGVNSTEKGDLSSESTVSRIRTEHFPLTLESARPSHTSQYLCASSDFGLLKDNEQFFGPGTRLTVL.

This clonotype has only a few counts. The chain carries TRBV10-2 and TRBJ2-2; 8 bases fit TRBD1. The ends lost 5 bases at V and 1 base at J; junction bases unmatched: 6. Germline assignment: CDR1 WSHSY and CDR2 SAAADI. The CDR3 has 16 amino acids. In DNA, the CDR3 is TGCGCCAGCAGTCTGGACAGGGACGTGAACACCGGGGAGCTGTTTTTT. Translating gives CASSLDRDVNTGELFF.

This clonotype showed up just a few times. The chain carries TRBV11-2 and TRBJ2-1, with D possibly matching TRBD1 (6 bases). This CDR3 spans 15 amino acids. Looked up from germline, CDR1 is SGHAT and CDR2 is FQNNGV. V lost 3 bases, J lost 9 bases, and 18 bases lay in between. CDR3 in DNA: TGTGCCAGCAGCTTGTCCGGGACACCGACGGTTGAGCAGTTCTTC. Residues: CASSLSGTPTVEQFF.

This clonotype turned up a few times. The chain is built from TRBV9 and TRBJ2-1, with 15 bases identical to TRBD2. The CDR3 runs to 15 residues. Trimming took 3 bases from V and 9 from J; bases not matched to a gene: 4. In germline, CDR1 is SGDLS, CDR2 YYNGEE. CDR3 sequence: CASSAGTSGRTEQFF. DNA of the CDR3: TGTGCCAGCAGCGCTGGGACTAGCGGGAGGACTGAGCAGTTCTTC.

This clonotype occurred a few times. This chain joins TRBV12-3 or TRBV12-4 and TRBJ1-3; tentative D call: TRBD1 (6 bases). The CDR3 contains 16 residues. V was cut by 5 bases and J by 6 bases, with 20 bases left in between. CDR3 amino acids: CASSLTREGVKNTIYF. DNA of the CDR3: TGTGCCAGCAGTCTGACACGGGAGGGGGTTAAAAACACCATATATTTT.